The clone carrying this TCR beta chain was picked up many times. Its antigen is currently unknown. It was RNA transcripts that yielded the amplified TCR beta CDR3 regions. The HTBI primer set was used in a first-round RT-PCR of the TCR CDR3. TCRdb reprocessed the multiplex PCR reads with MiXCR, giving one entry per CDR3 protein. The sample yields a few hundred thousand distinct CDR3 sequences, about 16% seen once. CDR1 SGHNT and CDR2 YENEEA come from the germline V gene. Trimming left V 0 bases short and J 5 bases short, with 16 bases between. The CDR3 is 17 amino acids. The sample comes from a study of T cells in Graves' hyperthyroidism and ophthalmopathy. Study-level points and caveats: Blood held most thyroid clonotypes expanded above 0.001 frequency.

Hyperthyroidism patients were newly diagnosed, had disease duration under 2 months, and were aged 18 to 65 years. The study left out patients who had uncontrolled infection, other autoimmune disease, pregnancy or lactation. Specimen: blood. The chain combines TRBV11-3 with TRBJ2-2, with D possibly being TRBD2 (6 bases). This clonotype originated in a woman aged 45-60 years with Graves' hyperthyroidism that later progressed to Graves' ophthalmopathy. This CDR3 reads CASSLDPGQGLTGELFF. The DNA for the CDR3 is TGTGCCAGCAGCTTAGATCCTGGGCAGGGACTGACCGGGGAGCTGTTTTTT.